The next 6 T cell receptor beta chains were all read from a single sample in a study of T cell responses to AZD1222 COVID-19 vaccine (dated by TCRdb to the early 2020s). Preparation of the library involved the immunoSEQ multiplex PCR assay. TCRdb holds this immuneACCESS table with in-frame rearrangements only. Some clones are missing; in checked studies, unresolved V genes explain under half, and the rest has no known cause. The sample data list about 80,000 clones, and approximately 85% of these were observed just once. The ten largest clones represent 3.4% of the sample. The sample's time point label is to be understood as: about 28 days (+/-7) after the second vaccine dose. The source was peripheral blood, collected 28 days after the second AZD1222 dose. The receptors were gathered from an adult who received the AZD1222 COVID-19 vaccine.

The rearrangement links TRBV27 to TRBJ2-1; the D is unclear. V was cut by 3 bases and J by 4 bases, with 7 bases left in between. The CDR3 spans 13 residues. Germline-derived CDR1 and CDR2 are MNHEY and SMNVEV (reference sequence). CDR3: CASSFIRYNEQFF. The DNA for the CDR3 is TGTGCCAGCAGTTTCATCCGGTACAATGAGCAGTTCTTC.

The V gene is TRBV19, the J gene TRBJ2-7, with 8 bases fitting TRBD2. Germline CDR1 reads LNHDA; CDR2 reads SQIVND (reference sequence). J gave up 3 bases and V 1 base, and 5 bases lay outside the gene matches. This CDR3 comprises 15 residues. The CDR3 here is CASSIAGGGLYEQYF. CDR3 nucleotides: TGTGCCAGTAGTATAGCCGGGGGGGGCCTCTACGAGCAGTACTTC.

The V gene is TRBV6-5, the J gene TRBJ1-4; D unclear. The CDR3 extends over 14 amino acids. The ends were cut back, 2 bases at V and 0 bases at J, with 4 bases in the middle. Germline CDR1 is MNHEY and CDR2 is SVGAGI. CDR3 coding DNA: TGTGCCAGCAGTTACAGGACAACTAATGAAAAACTGTTTTTT. Translating gives CASSYRTTNEKLFF.

The genes are TRBV5-8 and TRBJ1-5; 8 positions match TRBD1. Germline V gene lookup returns CDR1 SGHTS and CDR2 YDEGEE. CDR3 length: 15 residues. The V and J ends lost 2 bases and 2 bases, in that order; junction bases with no gene match: 3. The DNA for the CDR3 is TGTGCCAGCAGCTTAGGGACAGGCCGCAATCAGCCCCAGCATTTT. Protein sequence: CASSLGTGRNQPQHF.

This chain joins TRBV2 and TRBJ2-7; D is ambiguous. V lost 10 bases, J lost 0 bases, and 10 bases lay in between. The CDR3 consists of 12 residues. CDR1 and CDR2 (germline): SNHLY, FYNNEI. The CDR3 spells CATGRSSYEQYF. The CDR3 nucleotides read TGTGCCACGGGCAGAAGCTCCTACGAGCAGTACTTC.

The chain is built from TRBV6-2 or TRBV6-3 and TRBJ1-2; D unresolved. Germline assignment: CDR1 MNHEY and CDR2 SVGEGT. Deletions cut 0 bases from V and 3 bases from J, with 11 bases between. The CDR3 covers 15 residues. The CDR3 protein is CASSYSKSAHYGYTF. CDR3 nucleotides: TGTGCCAGCAGTTACTCGAAGTCTGCGCACTATGGCTACACCTTC.